The sequence of this T cell receptor (beta chain) was determined in a study of blood T cell repertoires in COVID-19. Study-level background: Both acute and convalescent COVID-19 samples were obtained from the United States, Italy and Spain. T cells, B-cell-depleted T cells, or PBMCs supplied cDNA or gDNA.

Seattle's enrolled individuals joined amid active infection and were then monitored longitudinally. How the authors handled the data: Reference gene primers were amplified, and this amplification served to estimate nucleated cell counts. Sequencing used immunoSEQ multiplex PCR; TCRdb keeps in-frame clones, though not all of them. D and trimming were read from the DNA, whereas the V and J calls and clone size are those reported in that table. The repertoire holds 360,000 or so clones, with about 92% as singletons. Germline V CDR1 and CDR2: KGHSH, LQKENI. The CDR3 contains 13 residues. V lost 4 bases to trimming and J lost 1 base, with 7 bases between them. Details on this clone: Other nucleotide sequences in the sample specify the same CDR3.

Material: peripheral blood. This clonotype was obtained from a woman in her fifties or sixties with COVID-19, enrolled during active disease. J is TRBJ1-1 and V is TRBV18; TRBD1 is a possible D gene (6 bases). The CDR3 DNA sequence: TGTGCCAGCTCACTGGGACAGAACACTGAAGCTTTCTTT. It specifies CASSLGQNTEAFF.